A selection of T cell receptor beta chains follows, all from one sample in a study of cytomegalovirus exposure and HLA in healthy donors. Sequencing used immunoSEQ multiplex PCR; TCRdb keeps in-frame clones, though not all of them. The table lists some 150,000 clones, about 72% of them singletons. The sample was PBMCs. These receptors all stem from a man in his forties in good health and CMV-seronegative. Both conserved end residues are trimmed from each CDR3.

J: TRBJ2-7
V: TRBV7-9
length: 12
CDR3: ASSLGGKNYEQY

J: TRBJ2-1
V: TRBV9
length: 13
CDR3: ASSVESSRLNEQF

J: TRBJ2-5
V: TRBV7-3
length: 16
CDR3: ASSPWGRLAGGSETQY

J: TRBJ1-5
V: TRBV19
length: 12
CDR3: ASSWGQTNQPQH

J: TRBJ2-3
V: TRBV10-1
length: 15
CDR3: ASSGDFVGRGSDTQY

J: TRBJ1-5
V: TRBV19
length: 11
CDR3: ASSRDRDQPQH

J: TRBJ2-7
V: TRBV28
length: 13
CDR3: ASSQQGARTGEQY

J: TRBJ1-2
V: TRBV6-1
length: 14
CDR3: ASSVVGGIPNYGYT

J: TRBJ2-1
V: TRBV29-1
length: 11
CDR3: SVVGLAGGDGI

J: TRBJ2-1
V: TRBV7-2
length: 11
CDR3: ASSQSGAWEQF

J: TRBJ2-1
V: TRBV12-5
length: 12
CDR3: ASDPGEQKNEQF

J: TRBJ2-7
V: TRBV9
length: 13
CDR3: ASSAEGSAPYEQY

J: TRBJ1-2
V: TRBV5-6
length: 14
CDR3: ASSEEMRQVYDGYT

J: TRBJ2-5
V: TRBV7-8
length: 12
CDR3: ASSYNRGGGAQY

J: TRBJ2-5
V: TRBV2
length: 14
CDR3: ASRATSGGASETQY

J: TRBJ1-1
V: TRBV2
length: 12
CDR3: ASNGVIQNTEAF

J: TRBJ2-1
V: TRBV28
length: 16
CDR3: ASSFPALSGRVDNEQF

J: TRBJ2-7
V: TRBV27
length: 13
CDR3: ASSGPGTGSYEQY

J: TRBJ2-2
V: TRBV7-3
length: 12
CDR3: ASSPAGVAGELF

J: TRBJ2-2
V: TRBV5-1
length: 13
CDR3: ASSRTSGNTGELF

J: TRBJ1-4
V: TRBV7-2
length: 13
CDR3: ASSTDRATNEKLF